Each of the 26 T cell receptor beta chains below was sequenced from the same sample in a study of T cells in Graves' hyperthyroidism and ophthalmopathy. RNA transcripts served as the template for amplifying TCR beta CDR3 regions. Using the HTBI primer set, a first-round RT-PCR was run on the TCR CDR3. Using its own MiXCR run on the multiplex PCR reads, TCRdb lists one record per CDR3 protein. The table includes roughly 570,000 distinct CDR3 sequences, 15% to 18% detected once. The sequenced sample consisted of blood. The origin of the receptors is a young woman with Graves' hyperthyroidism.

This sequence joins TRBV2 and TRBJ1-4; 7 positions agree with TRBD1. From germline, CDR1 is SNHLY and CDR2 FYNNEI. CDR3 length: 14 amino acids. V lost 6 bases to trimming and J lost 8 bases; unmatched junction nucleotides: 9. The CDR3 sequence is CASSVDRAGEKLFF. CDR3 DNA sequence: TGTGCCAGCAGCGTCGACAGGGCGGGCGAAAAACTGTTTTTT. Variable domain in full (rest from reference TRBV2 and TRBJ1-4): EPEVTQTPSHQVTQMGQEVILRCVPISNHLYFYWYRQILGQKVEFLVSFYNNEISEKSEIFDDQFSVERPDGSNFTLKIRSTKLEDSAMYFCASSVDRAGEKLFFGSGTQLSVL.

CDR3 residues: CASSHRSNIQYF. The DNA of the CDR3 is TGTGCCAGCAGCCATAGGTCAAACATTCAGTACTTC. The genes are TRBV14 and TRBJ2-4; D not certain. Per germline, CDR1 SGHDN and CDR2 FVKESK. Trimming stripped 3 bases from V and 6 bases from J, with 6 bases between. This CDR3 contains 12 residues.

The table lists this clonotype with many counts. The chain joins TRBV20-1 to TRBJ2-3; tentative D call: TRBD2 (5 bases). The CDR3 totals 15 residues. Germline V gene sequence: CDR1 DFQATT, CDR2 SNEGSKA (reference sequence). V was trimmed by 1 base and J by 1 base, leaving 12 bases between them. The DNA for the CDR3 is TGCAGTGCTAGAGGCAAGGGAGTCGGCACAGATACGCAGTATTTT. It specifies CSARGKGVGTDTQYF.

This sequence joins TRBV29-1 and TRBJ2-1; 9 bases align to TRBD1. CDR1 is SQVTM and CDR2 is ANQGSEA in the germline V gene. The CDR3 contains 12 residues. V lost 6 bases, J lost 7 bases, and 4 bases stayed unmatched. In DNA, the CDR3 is TGCAGCGTCCGGACAGGGGATAATGAGCAGTTCTTC. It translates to CSVRTGDNEQFF.

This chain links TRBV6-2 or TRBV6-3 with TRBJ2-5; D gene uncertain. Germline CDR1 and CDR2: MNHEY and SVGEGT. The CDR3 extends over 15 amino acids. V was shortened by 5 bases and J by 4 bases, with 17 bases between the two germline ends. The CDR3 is CASSDRRVGLETQYF. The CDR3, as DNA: TGTGCCAGCAGTGACCGAAGGGTCGGCCTAGAGACCCAGTACTTC.

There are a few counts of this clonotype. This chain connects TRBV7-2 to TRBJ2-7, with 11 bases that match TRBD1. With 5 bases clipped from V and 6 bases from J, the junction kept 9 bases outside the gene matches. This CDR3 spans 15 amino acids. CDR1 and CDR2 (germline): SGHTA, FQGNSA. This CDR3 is CASSVQGTGGIEQYF. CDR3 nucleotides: TGTGCCAGCAGCGTACAGGGGACAGGGGGGATCGAGCAGTACTTC.

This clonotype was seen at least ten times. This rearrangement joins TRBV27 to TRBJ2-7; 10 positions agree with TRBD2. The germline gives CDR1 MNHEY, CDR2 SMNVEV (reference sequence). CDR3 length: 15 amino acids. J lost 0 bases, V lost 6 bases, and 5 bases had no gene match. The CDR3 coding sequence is TGTGCCAGCAGATTAGCGGGGGGCTTCTCCTACGAGCAGTACTTC. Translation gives CASRLAGGFSYEQYF.

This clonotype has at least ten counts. The chain's CDR3 is CASSLSPMNTEAFF. CDR3 bases: TGTGCCAGCAGTTTATCACCTATGAACACTGAAGCTTTCTTT. V is TRBV27 and J is TRBJ1-1; D gene unclear. V lost 0 bases and J 0 bases, leaving 5 bases between the germline ends. Germline lookup yields CDR1 MNHEY and CDR2 SMNVEV (reference sequence). This CDR3 has 14 amino acids.

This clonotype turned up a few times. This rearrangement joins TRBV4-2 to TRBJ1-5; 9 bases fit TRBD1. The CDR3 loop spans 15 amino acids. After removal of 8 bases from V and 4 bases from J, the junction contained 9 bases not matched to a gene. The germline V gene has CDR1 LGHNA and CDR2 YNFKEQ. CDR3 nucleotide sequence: TGTGCCAGCGGGACGGGACAGGGACAGAATCAGCCCCAGCATTTT. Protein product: CASGTGQGQNQPQHF.

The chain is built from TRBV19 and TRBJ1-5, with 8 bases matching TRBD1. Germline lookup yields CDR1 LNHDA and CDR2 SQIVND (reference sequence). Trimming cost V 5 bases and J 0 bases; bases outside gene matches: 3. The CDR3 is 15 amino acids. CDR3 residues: CASSRDRTSNQPQHF. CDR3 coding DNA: TGTGCCAGTAGTCGGGACAGGACTAGCAATCAGCCCCAGCATTTT. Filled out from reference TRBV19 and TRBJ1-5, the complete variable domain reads DGGITQSPKYLFRKEGQNVTLSCEQNLNHDAMYWYRQDPGQGLRLIYYSQIVNDFQKGDIAEGYSVSREKKESFPLTVTSAQKNPTAFYLCASSRDRTSNQPQHFGDGTRLSIL.

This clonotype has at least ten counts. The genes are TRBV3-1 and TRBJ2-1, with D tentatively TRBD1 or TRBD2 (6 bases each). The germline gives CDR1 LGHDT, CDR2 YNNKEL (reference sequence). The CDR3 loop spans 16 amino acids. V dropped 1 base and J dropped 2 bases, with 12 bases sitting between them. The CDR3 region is CASSQARDTAYNEQFF. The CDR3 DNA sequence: TGTGCCAGCAGCCAAGCGCGGGACACCGCCTACAATGAGCAGTTCTTC.

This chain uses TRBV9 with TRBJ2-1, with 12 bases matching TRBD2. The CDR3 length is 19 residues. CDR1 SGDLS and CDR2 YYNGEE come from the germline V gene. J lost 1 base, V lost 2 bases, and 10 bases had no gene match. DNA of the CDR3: TGTGCCAGCAGCGTCCCTAGCGGGAGGGCCCCTTTTTCCTACAATGAGCAGTTCTTC. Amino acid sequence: CASSVPSGRAPFSYNEQFF.

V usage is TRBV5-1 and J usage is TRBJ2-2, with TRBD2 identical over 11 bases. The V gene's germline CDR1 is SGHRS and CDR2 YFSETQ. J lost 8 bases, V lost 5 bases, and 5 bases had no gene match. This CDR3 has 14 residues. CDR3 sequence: CASSALAGGGELFF. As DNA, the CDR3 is TGCGCCAGCAGTGCCCTAGCGGGAGGTGGGGAGCTGTTTTTT.

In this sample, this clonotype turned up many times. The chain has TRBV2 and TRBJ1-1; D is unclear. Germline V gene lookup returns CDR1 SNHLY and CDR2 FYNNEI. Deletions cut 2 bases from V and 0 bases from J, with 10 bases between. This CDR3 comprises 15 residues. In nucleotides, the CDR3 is TGTGCCAGCAGTGAATTGGGGTTGGTGAACACTGAAGCTTTCTTT. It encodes CASSELGLVNTEAFF.

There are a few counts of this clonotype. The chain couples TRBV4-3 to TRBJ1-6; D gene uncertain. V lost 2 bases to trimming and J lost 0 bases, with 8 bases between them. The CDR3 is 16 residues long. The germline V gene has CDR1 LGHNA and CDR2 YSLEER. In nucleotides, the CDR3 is TGCGCCAGCAGCCAATTCTGTTACTCCTATAATTCACCCCTCCACTTT. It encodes CASSQFCYSYNSPLHF.

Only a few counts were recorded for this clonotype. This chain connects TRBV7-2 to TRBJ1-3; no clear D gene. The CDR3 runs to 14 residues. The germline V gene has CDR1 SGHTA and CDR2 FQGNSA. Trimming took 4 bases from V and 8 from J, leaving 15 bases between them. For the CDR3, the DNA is TGTGCCAGCAGCTCAGACTCCGGTGTGGACACCATATATTTT. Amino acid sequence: CASSSDSGVDTIYF.

The CDR3 DNA is TGCAGTGCTAGAGATCCGGTGGGTGCTAGCTACGAGCAGTACTTC. Translation: CSARDPVGASYEQYF. This chain connects TRBV20-1 to TRBJ2-7; D is ambiguous. Germline V gene lookup returns CDR1 DFQATT and CDR2 SNEGSKA (reference sequence). This CDR3 comprises 15 residues. Trimming cost V 0 bases and J 3 bases, with 15 bases left between them.

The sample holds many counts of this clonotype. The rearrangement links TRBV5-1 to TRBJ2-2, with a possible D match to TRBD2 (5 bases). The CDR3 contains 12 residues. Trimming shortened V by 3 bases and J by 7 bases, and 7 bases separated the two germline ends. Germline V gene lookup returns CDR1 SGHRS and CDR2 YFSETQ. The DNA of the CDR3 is TGCGCCAGCAGCTCGGGGATCGGGGAGCTGTTTTTT. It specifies CASSSGIGELFF. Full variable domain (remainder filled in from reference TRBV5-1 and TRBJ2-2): KAGVTQTPRYLIKTRGQQVTLSCSPISGHRSVSWYQQTPGQGLQFLFEYFSETQRNKGNFPGRFSGRQFSNSRSEMNVSTLELGDSALYLCASSSGIGELFFGEGSRLTVL.

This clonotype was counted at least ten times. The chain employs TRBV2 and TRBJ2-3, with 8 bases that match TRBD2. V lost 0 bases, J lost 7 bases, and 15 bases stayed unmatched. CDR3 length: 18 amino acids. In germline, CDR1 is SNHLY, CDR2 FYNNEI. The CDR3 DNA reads TGTGCCAGCAGTGAAGCGCCACGTGGAGCGGGAGTTCCAAATACGCAGTATTTT. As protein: CASSEAPRGAGVPNTQYF. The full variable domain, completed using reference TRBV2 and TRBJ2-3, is EPEVTQTPSHQVTQMGQEVILRCVPISNHLYFYWYRQILGQKVEFLVSFYNNEISEKSEIFDDQFSVERPDGSNFTLKIRSTKLEDSAMYFCASSEAPRGAGVPNTQYFGPGTRLTVL.

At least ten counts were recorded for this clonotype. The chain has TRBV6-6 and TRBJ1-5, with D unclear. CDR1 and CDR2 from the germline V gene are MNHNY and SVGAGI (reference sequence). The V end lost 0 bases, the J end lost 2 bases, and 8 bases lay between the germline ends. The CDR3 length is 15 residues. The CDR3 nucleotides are TGTGCCAGCAGTTACTCGGCGTCAGGCAATCAGCCCCAGCATTTT. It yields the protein CASSYSASGNQPQHF.

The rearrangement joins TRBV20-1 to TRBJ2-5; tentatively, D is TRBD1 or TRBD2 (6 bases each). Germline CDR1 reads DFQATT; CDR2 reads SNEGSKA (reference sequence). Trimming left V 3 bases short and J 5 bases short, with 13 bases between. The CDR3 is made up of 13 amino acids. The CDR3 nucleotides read TGCAGTGCTAGCTTCGGGGGCCGGGAGACCCAGTACTTC. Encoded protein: CSASFGGRETQYF.

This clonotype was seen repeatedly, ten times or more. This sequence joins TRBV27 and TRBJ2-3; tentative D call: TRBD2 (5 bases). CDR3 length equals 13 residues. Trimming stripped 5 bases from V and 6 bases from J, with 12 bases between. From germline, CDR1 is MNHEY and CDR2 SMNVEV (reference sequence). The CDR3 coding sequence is TGTGCCAGCAGTCGAAGCGGCGGTGATACGCAGTATTTT. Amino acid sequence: CASSRSGGDTQYF.

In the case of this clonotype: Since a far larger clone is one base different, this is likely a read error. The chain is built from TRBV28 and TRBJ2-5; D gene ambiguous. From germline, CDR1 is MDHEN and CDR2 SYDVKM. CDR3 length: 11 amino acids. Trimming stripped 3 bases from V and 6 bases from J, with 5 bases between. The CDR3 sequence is CASSFLKTQYF. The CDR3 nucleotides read TGTGCCAGCAGTTTTTTGAAGACCCAGTACTTC.

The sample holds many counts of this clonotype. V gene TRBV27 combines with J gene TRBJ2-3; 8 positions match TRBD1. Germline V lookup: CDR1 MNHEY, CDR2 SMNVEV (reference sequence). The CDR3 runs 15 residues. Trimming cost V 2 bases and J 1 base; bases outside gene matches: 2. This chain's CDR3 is CASSLLGQGTDTQYF. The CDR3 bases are TGTGCCAGCAGTTTACTGGGACAGGGCACAGATACGCAGTATTTT.

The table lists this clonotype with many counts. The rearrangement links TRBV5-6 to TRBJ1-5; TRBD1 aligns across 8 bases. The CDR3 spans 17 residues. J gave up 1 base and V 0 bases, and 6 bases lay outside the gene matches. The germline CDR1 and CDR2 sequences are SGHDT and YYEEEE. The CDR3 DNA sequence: TGTGCCAGCAGCTTGGGGACAGGGATCGTAAGCAATCAGCCCCAGCATTTT. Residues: CASSLGTGIVSNQPQHF.

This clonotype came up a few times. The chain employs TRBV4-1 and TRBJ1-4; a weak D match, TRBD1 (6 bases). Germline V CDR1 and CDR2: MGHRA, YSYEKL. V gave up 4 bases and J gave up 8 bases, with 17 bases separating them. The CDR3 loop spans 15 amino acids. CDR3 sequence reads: CASSPRLGGEEKLFF. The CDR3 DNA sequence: TGCGCCAGCAGCCCCCGTTTGGGGGGCGAAGAAAAACTGTTTTTT.